This T cell receptor (beta chain) derives from a study of cytomegalovirus exposure and HLA in healthy donors. Study at large: From HLA-typed donors, an early data release held about 85 million unique TCRs.

Study-wide points: In a later analysis, HLA-C alleles had the fewest associated TCRs, DRB1 alleles the most. In a later analysis, the majority of CMV-associated beta chains seemingly showed HLA restriction. Researchers reportedly found TCR beta sequences accurately predicted most subjects' HLA-A and HLA-B alleles.

PCR amplification relied on 60 Vbeta primers (plus 13 Jbeta primers). Sequenced by immunoSEQ multiplex PCR; TCRdb stores in-frame clones only, minus some. The profile covers about 190,000 clones, with 82% appearing a single time and 0.7% to 0.95% taken by the ten largest. This CDR3 is built from 13 residues. V gave up 0 bases and J gave up 14 bases, with 16 bases separating them. The germline gives CDR1 MGHRA, CDR2 YSYEKL. Turning to this clone: Its antigen is not known.

The chain combines TRBV4-1 with TRBJ1-2; D remains ambiguous. The source of this sequence is a woman under 30 in good health and CMV-seronegative. Sequences were obtained from PBMCs. In DNA, the CDR3 is TGCGCCAGCAGCCAAGACCTTTCGTCGTCCGAGACCTTC. Translation gives CASSQDLSSSETF.